One and the same sample provided the 22 T cell receptor beta chains below, sequenced in a study of post-analysis software for immune sequencing data. Study-wide points: Roughly five TRBV segments occurring more often in patients than controls included TRBV5-6, TRBV5-1 and TRBV20-1.

Their specific antigens are unknown. Carried by the TCR beta cDNA libraries were unique molecular identifiers. TCRdb re-derived calls from the PCR reads in MiXCR, one entry per CDR3 protein. The repertoire has roughly 570,000 distinct CDR3 sequences, around a third of them found once; the top ten carry approximately 5.4%. The sequenced sample consisted of blood. All receptors come from a girl under 18 with multiple sclerosis.

The chain carries TRBV11-3 and TRBJ2-2; either TRBD1 or TRBD2 may fit D (5 bases each). Per germline, CDR1 SGHNT and CDR2 YENEEA. This CDR3 has 15 residues. With 8 bases removed from V and 4 bases from J, the gap between germline ends came to 17 bases. This CDR3 reads CASGELGAPTGELFF. The CDR3 DNA follows: TGTGCCAGCGGGGAACTAGGGGCGCCCACCGGGGAGCTGTTTTTT.

This clonotype was observed at least ten times. The V call is TRBV20-1, the J call TRBJ1-2; 8 bases line up with TRBD1. The CDR3 sequence is 13 residues long. The germline V gene has CDR1 DFQATT and CDR2 SNEGSKA (reference sequence). The V segment lost 6 bases and the J segment 7 bases; nucleotides outside the gene matches: 10. CDR3 bases: TGCAGTGCAGACCCTGGACAGGGTGGTGGCTACACCTTC. This codes for CSADPGQGGGYTF.

This clonotype came up many times. The J gene is TRBJ2-7, the V gene TRBV12-3 or TRBV12-4; 7 nucleotides match TRBD1. Trimming removed 5 bases from V and 4 bases from J; junction bases left unmatched: 5. CDR3 size: 13 residues. CDR3 in amino acids: CASSRDSQYEQYF. The CDR3 DNA sequence: TGTGCCAGCAGTCGGGACAGCCAGTACGAGCAGTACTTC.

The chain is built from TRBV20-1 and TRBJ2-6, with D perhaps TRBD1 (6 bases). The CDR3 runs to 17 residues. CDR1 and CDR2 from the germline V gene are DFQATT and SNEGSKA (reference sequence). V lost 0 bases, J lost 0 bases, and 12 bases lay in between. The CDR3 nucleotides are TGCAGTGCTAGAGACCTGGGCAGGGGCTCTGGGGCCAACGTCCTGACTTTC. Its protein is CSARDLGRGSGANVLTF.

The chain carries TRBV5-1 and TRBJ1-2; 10 bases match TRBD1. V shed 2 bases and J 0 bases; nucleotides not matched to a gene: 4. Germline CDR1 SGHRS, CDR2 YFSETQ. The CDR3 loop spans 16 amino acids. The CDR3 loop reads CASSFRDRGSNYGYTF. DNA of the CDR3: TGCGCCAGCAGCTTCCGGGACAGGGGCTCTAACTATGGCTACACCTTC.

This clonotype was seen only a few times. The CDR3 loop is CAHGEVNEKLFF. CDR3 sequence (DNA): TGTGCCCACGGTGAGGTTAATGAAAAACTGTTTTTT. The chain carries TRBV12-3 or TRBV12-4 and TRBJ1-4; no clear D. Trimming shortened V by 11 bases and J by 4 bases, and 11 bases separated the two germline ends. The CDR3 runs 12 residues.

The V and J genes are TRBV7-2 and TRBJ2-3; D possibly corresponds to TRBD1 (8 bases). Germline CDR1 and CDR2: SGHTA and FQGNSA. V was trimmed by 3 bases and J by 1 base, leaving 14 bases between them. The CDR3 length is 16 residues. The CDR3 nucleotides read TGTGCCAGCAGCTTCAGGACAGGGAGGGGCACAGATACGCAGTATTTT. It yields the protein CASSFRTGRGTDTQYF.

This chain links TRBV20-1 with TRBJ2-7; 13 bases align to TRBD2. The V segment lost 2 bases and the J segment 3 bases; nucleotides outside the gene matches: 4. Germline CDR1 and CDR2: DFQATT and SNEGSKA (reference sequence). The CDR3 length is 15 residues. The CDR3 is CSARPRTSGGYEQYF. The CDR3 bases are TGCAGTGCTAGACCCCGGACTAGCGGGGGCTACGAGCAGTACTTC.

This chain's CDR3 is CASSIHLKPLETQYF. As DNA, the CDR3 is TGCGCCAGCAGCATACACCTAAAGCCGTTAGAGACCCAGTACTTC. V usage is TRBV5-1 and J usage is TRBJ2-5; D gene ambiguous. Trimming took off 4 bases at V and 4 bases at J, with 17 bases between the two ends. The CDR3 loop spans 15 amino acids. Germline CDR1 reads SGHRS; CDR2 reads YFSETQ.

The V gene is TRBV20-1, the J gene TRBJ2-7; 9 nucleotides agree with TRBD1. CDR1 is DFQATT, CDR2 SNEGSKA, per germline (reference sequence). This CDR3 has 14 amino acids. V shed 3 bases, J shed 1 base, and the junction held 4 bases outside the gene matches. CDR3 sequence reads: CSASSGTGSYEQYF. In nucleotides, the CDR3 is TGCAGTGCTAGCTCCGGGACAGGGTCCTACGAGCAGTACTTC.

Of note for this clonotype: Germline and junction disagree at one end, which may indicate a read error. The chain employs TRBV20-1 and TRBJ1-4; no firm D call. Germline lookup yields CDR1 DFQATT and CDR2 SNEGSKA (reference sequence). The CDR3 sequence is 15 residues long. The CDR3 reads CSAGRQPATNEKRFF. The CDR3 DNA follows: TGCAGTGCTGGTCGCCAGCCTGCAACTAATGAAAAACGGTTTTTT.

Here the CDR3 reads CASRPPGSTEAFF. In DNA, the CDR3 is TGTGCCAGCAGGCCTCCGGGGTCTACTGAAGCTTTCTTT. The chain couples TRBV27 to TRBJ1-1; D gene unclear. Between the trimmed V and J ends, which lost 6 bases and 5 bases, there was a span of 13 bases. Germline loops: CDR1 MNHEY, CDR2 SMNVEV (reference sequence). There are 13 residues in the CDR3.

CDR3 nucleotides: TGCGCCAGCAGCTCTTCTCAGACCCAGTACTTC. Protein product: CASSSSQTQYF. This rearrangement joins TRBV5-1 to TRBJ2-7; no definite D call. With the DNA end fitting TRBJ2-5 better, the J assignment may be wrong. Germline CDR1 SGHRS, CDR2 YFSETQ. This CDR3 spans 11 amino acids.

The chain recombines TRBV12-3 or TRBV12-4 with TRBJ2-3; D may match TRBD1 or TRBD2 (5 bases each). V lost 8 bases and J lost 14, with 17 bases in between. The CDR3 has 11 residues. CDR3 region: CASGPGTKAYF. CDR3 nucleotide sequence: TGTGCCAGCGGCCCCGGGACCAAGGCGTATTTT.

This clonotype has a single count. The chain couples TRBV12-3 or TRBV12-4 to TRBJ2-1, with D tentatively TRBD1 (5 bases). This CDR3 contains 15 residues. Trimming took off 3 bases at V and 7 bases at J, with 16 bases between the two ends. Here the CDR3 DNA reads TGTGCCAGCAGTTTCCCTGACAAAAGGGGAAATGAGCAGTTCTTC. This encodes CASSFPDKRGNEQFF.

The chain employs TRBV15 and TRBJ2-2, with D unresolved. CDR3 size: 15 residues. Trimming cost V 1 base and J 2 bases, with 8 bases left between them. The germline V gene has CDR1 LNHNV and CDR2 YYDKDF (reference sequence). The CDR3 nucleotides are TGTGCCACCAGCAGAGGGGTGGACAACACCGGGGAGCTGTTTTTT. Translation: CATSRGVDNTGELFF.

This clonotype was counted a few times. V usage is TRBV7-2 and J usage is TRBJ2-5; TRBD2 matches 12 bases. The CDR3 length is 16 residues. The germline V gene has CDR1 SGHTA and CDR2 FQGNSA. The ends lost 6 bases at V and 5 bases at J; junction bases unmatched: 10. The DNA of the CDR3 is TGTGCCAGCAGGACCCCTAGCGGGGGGGCCTGGGAGACCCAGTACTTC. This gives the protein CASRTPSGGAWETQYF.

This clonotype turned up a few times. The V call is TRBV28, the J call TRBJ1-2; tentatively, D is TRBD1 (5 bases). Deletions cut 9 bases from V and 6 bases from J, with 23 bases between. Germline loops: CDR1 MDHEN, CDR2 SYDVKM. This CDR3 has 15 residues. This CDR3 is CASRVRWGWDNGYTF. The CDR3, as DNA: TGTGCCAGTCGGGTGCGCTGGGGCTGGGATAATGGCTACACCTTC.

The genes are TRBV6-5 and TRBJ2-7; 8 positions agree with TRBD1. Trimming removed 0 bases from V and 6 bases from J; junction bases left unmatched: 7. CDR3 length equals 15 residues. From germline, CDR1 is MNHEY and CDR2 SVGAGI. CDR3 sequence: CASSYSLDREREQYF. For the CDR3, the DNA is TGTGCCAGCAGTTACTCCCTGGACAGGGAACGCGAGCAGTACTTC.

This clonotype was picked up a small number of times. The chain is built from TRBV20-1 and TRBJ1-2; a possible D gene is TRBD1 (5 bases). Germline lookup yields CDR1 DFQATT and CDR2 SNEGSKA (reference sequence). V lost 0 bases, J lost 5 bases, and 10 bases lay in between. The CDR3 sequence is 13 residues long. The CDR3 sequence: CSAREHGGYGYTF. The CDR3 DNA reads as TGCAGTGCTAGAGAACACGGGGGGTATGGCTACACCTTC.

This clonotype was detected a few times. The chain carries TRBV5-1 and TRBJ2-7, with D possibly matching TRBD1 (6 bases). This CDR3 has 14 amino acids. Germline-derived CDR1 and CDR2 are SGHRS and YFSETQ. Between the trimmed V and J ends, which lost 0 bases and 5 bases, there was a span of 12 bases. CDR3 DNA: TGCGCCAGCAGCTTGGCATCCAGGGGCCACGAGCAGTACTTC. Translated: CASSLASRGHEQYF.

The V and J genes are TRBV15 and TRBJ2-1; maybe TRBD2 (6 bases). The germline V gene encodes CDR1 LNHNV and CDR2 YYDKDF (reference sequence). Trimming removed 2 bases from V and 0 bases from J, with 11 bases in between. The CDR3 totals 16 residues. The CDR3 protein is CATSRPSEGSYNEQFF. As DNA, the CDR3 is TGTGCCACCAGCAGACCCTCGGAGGGCTCCTACAATGAGCAGTTCTTC.